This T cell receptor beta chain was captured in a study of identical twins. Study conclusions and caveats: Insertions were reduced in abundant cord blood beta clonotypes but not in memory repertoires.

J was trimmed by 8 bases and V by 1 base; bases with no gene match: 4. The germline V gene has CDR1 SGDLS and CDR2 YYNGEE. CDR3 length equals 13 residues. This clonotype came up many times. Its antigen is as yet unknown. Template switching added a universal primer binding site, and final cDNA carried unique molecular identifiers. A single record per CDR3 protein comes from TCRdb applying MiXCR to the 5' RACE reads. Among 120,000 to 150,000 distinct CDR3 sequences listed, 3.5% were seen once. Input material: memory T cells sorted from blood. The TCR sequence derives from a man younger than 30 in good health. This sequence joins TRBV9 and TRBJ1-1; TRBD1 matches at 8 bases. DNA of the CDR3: TGTGCCAGCAGCGTAACCCGGACAGGGGAAGCTTTCTTT. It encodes CASSVTRTGEAFF.